Below, 18 T cell receptor beta chains from the same sample are listed, as sequenced in a study of blood T cell repertoires in COVID-19. Sequencing used immunoSEQ multiplex PCR; TCRdb keeps in-frame clones, though not all of them. The table has 390,000 or so clones, 75% to 90% seen once. Specimen: PBMCs or T cells enriched from blood (not recorded which). These receptors were taken from a man aged 18 to 29 who had recovered from COVID-19.

The gene calls are TRBV30 and TRBJ1-5, with a tentative D call TRBD1 (6 bases). V lost 5 bases and J 7 bases, leaving 12 bases between the germline ends. The CDR3 runs 12 residues. CDR1 GTSNPN and CDR2 SVGIG come from the germline V gene (reference sequence). CDR3 region: CAWGMRGQPQHF. For the CDR3, the DNA is TGTGCCTGGGGGATGAGGGGGCAGCCCCAGCATTTT.

V gene TRBV9 combines with J gene TRBJ1-5, with TRBD1 as a possible D gene (6 bases). The CDR3 has 14 residues. The germline V gene encodes CDR1 SGDLS and CDR2 YYNGEE. Trimming removed 3 bases from V and 3 bases from J, with 10 bases in between. CDR3 in DNA: TGTGCCAGCAGCGCAACAGGGATCAATCAGCCCCAGCATTTT. It encodes CASSATGINQPQHF. The variable domain in full, completed from reference TRBV9 and TRBJ1-5, reads DSGVTQTPKHLITATGQRVTLRCSPRSGDLSVYWYQQSLDQGLQFLIQYYNGEERAKGNILERFSAQQFPDLHSELNLSSLELGDSALYFCASSATGINQPQHFGDGTRLSIL.

The DNA for the CDR3 is TGTGCCATCACCGGGACTAGCGGGAGGGTTAGCACAGATACGCAGTATTTT. Amino acids: CAITGTSGRVSTDTQYF. The chain combines TRBV9 with TRBJ2-3, with 16 positions matching TRBD2. The germline gives CDR1 SGDLS, CDR2 YYNGEE. The CDR3 is 17 residues long. Trimming took 9 bases from V and 0 from J; bases not matched to a gene: 7.

The V and J genes are TRBV7-2 and TRBJ2-3; D unclear. The CDR3 sequence is 14 residues long. V was cut by 2 bases and J by 3 bases, with 9 bases left in between. Germline V gene lookup returns CDR1 SGHTA and CDR2 FQGNSA. CDR3 DNA sequence: TGTGCCAGCAGCTTAATCCCCCAGACAGATACGCAGTATTTT. Amino acids: CASSLIPQTDTQYF.

The chain has TRBV28 and TRBJ1-4, with a tentative D call TRBD1 (5 bases). Trimming took 5 bases from V and 4 from J, leaving 8 bases between them. The CDR3 is 13 residues long. Germline loops: CDR1 MDHEN, CDR2 SYDVKM. The CDR3 loop is CASSRGSNEKLFF. DNA for the CDR3: TGTGCCAGCAGTAGGGGAAGTAATGAAAAACTGTTTTTT.

The genes are TRBV11-2 and TRBJ2-5, with D perhaps TRBD2 (5 bases). The CDR3 runs to 14 residues. V was cut by 1 base and J by 5 bases, with 11 bases left in between. Germline V gene data show CDR1 as SGHAT and CDR2 as FQNNGV. CDR3 residues: CASSLGARAETQYF. The CDR3 DNA reads as TGTGCCAGCAGCTTAGGGGCGAGGGCTGAGACCCAGTACTTC.

This clone has only one observation. The J gene is TRBJ2-1, the V gene TRBV10-3, with a possible D match to TRBD1 (5 bases). This CDR3 comprises 16 residues. The germline gives CDR1 ENHRY, CDR2 SYGVKD. V gave up 0 bases and J gave up 4 bases, with 13 bases separating them. CDR3 sequence (DNA): TGTGCCATCAGTGAGTCGCAAGGGGTTAGGTACAATGAGCAGTTCTTC. It specifies CAISESQGVRYNEQFF.

The chain uses TRBV2 and TRBJ1-2; D remains ambiguous. Germline-derived CDR1 and CDR2 are SNHLY and FYNNEI. The CDR3 has 13 residues. V was cut by 4 bases and J by 3 bases, with 9 bases left in between. CDR3 in amino acids: CASSGELYYGYTF. As DNA, the CDR3 is TGTGCCAGCAGTGGTGAGCTGTACTATGGCTACACCTTC.

The DNA of the CDR3 is TGTGCCAGCAGTGCCCGACTAGCGGGGACCTACAATGAGCAGTTCTTC. Translating gives CASSARLAGTYNEQFF. The gene calls are TRBV6-1 and TRBJ2-1; 11 bases fit TRBD2. This CDR3 is 16 amino acids long. Germline V gene sequence: CDR1 MNHNS, CDR2 SASEGT. V was pared by 4 bases and J by 2 bases, with 4 bases of the junction left unmatched.

This CDR3 reads CAISEKASGGAGELFF. The DNA for the CDR3 is TGTGCCATCAGTGAAAAGGCTAGCGGGGGGGCCGGGGAGCTGTTTTTT. This sequence joins TRBV10-3 and TRBJ2-2, with 12 bases lining up with TRBD2. Germline CDR1 reads ENHRY; CDR2 reads SYGVKD. The CDR3 extends over 16 amino acids. Trimming removed 3 bases from V and 6 bases from J; junction bases left unmatched: 5.

The V call is TRBV5-1, the J call TRBJ2-1, with TRBD1 identical over 7 bases. J lost 3 bases, V lost 0 bases, and 6 bases had no gene match. There are 16 residues in the CDR3. Germline assignment: CDR1 SGHRS and CDR2 YFSETQ. The DNA of the CDR3 is TGCGCCAGCAGCTTGGGACAGGGCACTAACTACAATGAGCAGTTCTTC. Its protein is CASSLGQGTNYNEQFF.

The sample holds a few counts of this clone. This chain connects TRBV18 to TRBJ1-4, with 11 nucleotides matching TRBD1. With 3 bases clipped from V and 0 bases from J, the junction kept 3 bases outside the gene matches. Per germline, CDR1 KGHSH and CDR2 LQKENI. CDR3 length equals 17 residues. CDR3 DNA sequence: TGTGCCAGCTCACCGGGGACAGGGGGAGCAACTAATGAAAAACTGTTTTTT. The encoded protein is CASSPGTGGATNEKLFF. The entire variable domain, with the rest obtained from reference TRBV18 and TRBJ1-4, is as follows: NAGVMQNPRHLVRRRGQEARLRCSPMKGHSHVYWYRQLPEEGLKFMVYLQKENIIDESGMPKERFSAEFPKEGPSILRIQQVVRGDSAAYFCASSPGTGGATNEKLFFGSGTQLSVL.

The CDR3 is CASSPPQGADSNYGYTF. Here the CDR3 DNA reads TGTGCCAGCAGCCCACCCCAGGGGGCGGATTCTAACTATGGCTACACCTTC. The rearrangement joins TRBV3-1 (or the pseudogene TRBV3-2) to TRBJ1-2; 8 bases match TRBD1. V dropped 4 bases and J dropped 0; count of bases not matched to a gene: 10. Germline loops: CDR1 LGHDT, CDR2 YNNKEL (reference sequence). CDR3 length: 17 amino acids.

The chain is built from TRBV7-8 and TRBJ1-4, with TRBD1 matching over 7 bases. The junction had 5 bases not matched to a gene; V was cut back by 1 base and J by 3 bases. The CDR3 consists of 16 residues. Looked up from germline, CDR1 is SGHVS and CDR2 is FQNEAQ. The CDR3 region is CASSLVHRGPNEKLFF. The CDR3 DNA follows: TGTGCCAGCAGCTTAGTTCACAGGGGTCCTAATGAAAAACTGTTTTTT.

This sequence joins TRBV6-5 and TRBJ1-6; 7 bases agree with TRBD1. The CDR3 extends over 13 amino acids. The germline CDR1 and CDR2 sequences are MNHEY and SVGAGI. V gave up 7 bases and J gave up 8 bases; unmatched junction bases: 5. This CDR3 is CASTTRGDSPLHF. The CDR3 DNA sequence: TGTGCCAGCACCACCAGGGGGGATTCACCCCTCCACTTT.

The genes are TRBV4-1 and TRBJ2-5; 8 bases align to TRBD1. V shed 5 bases and J 5 bases; nucleotides not matched to a gene: 7. Germline V CDR1 and CDR2: MGHRA, YSYEKL. This CDR3 has 14 amino acids. This chain's CDR3 is CASSEDRVMETQYF. CDR3 sequence (DNA): TGCGCCAGCAGCGAGGACAGGGTGATGGAGACCCAGTACTTC.

The chain couples TRBV15 to TRBJ1-1, with D unclear. Germline V CDR1 and CDR2: LNHNV, YYDKDF (reference sequence). The germline V and J ends were trimmed by 1 base and 0 bases, with 6 bases remaining between them. The CDR3 extends over 14 amino acids. CDR3: CATSRARMNTEAFF. In DNA, the CDR3 is TGTGCCACCAGCAGAGCCAGGATGAACACTGAAGCTTTCTTT.

The chain has TRBV27 and TRBJ2-7; D remains ambiguous. V lost 2 bases to trimming and J lost 1 base, with 9 bases between them. Germline V gene sequence: CDR1 MNHEY, CDR2 SMNVEV (reference sequence). CDR3 length: 14 residues. The CDR3: CASSLNSRSYEQYF. CDR3 coding DNA: TGTGCCAGCAGTTTAAACAGCCGATCCTACGAGCAGTACTTC.